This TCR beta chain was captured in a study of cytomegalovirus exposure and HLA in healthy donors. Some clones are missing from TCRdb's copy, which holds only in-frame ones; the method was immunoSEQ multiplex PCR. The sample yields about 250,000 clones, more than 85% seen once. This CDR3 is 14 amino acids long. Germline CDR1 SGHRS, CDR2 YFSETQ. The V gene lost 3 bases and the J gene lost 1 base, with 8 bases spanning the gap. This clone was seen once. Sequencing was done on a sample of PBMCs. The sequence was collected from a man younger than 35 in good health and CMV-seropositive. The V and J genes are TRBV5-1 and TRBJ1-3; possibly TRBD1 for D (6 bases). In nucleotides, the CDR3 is TGCGCCAGCAGCTCGCAGGGGTCTGGAAACACCATATATTTT. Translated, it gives CASSSQGSGNTIYF.